The present TCR beta chain was sequenced within a study of cytomegalovirus exposure and HLA in healthy donors. As for the study in general: Earlier work reported some 110 million unique TCR beta sequences from about 190 million T cells. Genotyping of nearly 400 donors showed that around 86% belonged to the Caucasian-associated ancestry cluster.

Comments on this clone: The sample has other DNA sequences that encode this CDR3 too.

With V trimmed by 3 bases and J by 1 base, 0 bases remained unmatched. This CDR3 is built from 14 residues. Germline V gene data show CDR1 as SGHTA and CDR2 as FQGTGA. 60 Vbeta and 13 Jbeta primers were used in PCR. TCRdb's copy holds only in-frame clones and misses some; the assay was immunoSEQ multiplex PCR. In the table there are roughly 77,000 clones, over 65% of which are singletons. This chain uses TRBV7-3 with TRBJ1-1; 9 nucleotides agree with TRBD1. This TCR was sampled from a man aged 40-50 years in good health and CMV-seronegative. Sequenced input: PBMCs. For the CDR3, the DNA is TGTGCCAGCAGCTTGGGACAGGGGAACACTGAAGCTTTCTTT. This encodes CASSLGQGNTEAFF.